This TCR beta chain emerged from a study of blood T cell repertoires in COVID-19. Study details: T cells, B-cell-depleted T cells, or PBMCs supplied cDNA or gDNA.

The study drew participants aged 18 to 89 years from about two dozen US areas. Cohort allocation depended upon clinical history that participants reported. Germline V gene sequence: CDR1 SGHAT, CDR2 FQNNGV. After removal of 4 bases from V and 5 bases from J, the junction contained 4 bases not matched to a gene. The CDR3 has 14 amino acids. Original processing notes: Quantification of nucleated cells was approximated via reference gene primer amplification. TCRdb's copy holds only in-frame clones and misses some; the assay was immunoSEQ multiplex PCR. The DNA gave D and trimming, while V, J and clone size come from that table. Of approximately 220,000 clones listed, 86% are singletons.

This TCR was recovered from a woman aged 40 to 50 with acute COVID-19. V gene TRBV11-2 combines with J gene TRBJ2-3; 9 positions match TRBD1. Input material: PBMCs or T cells enriched from blood (not recorded which). The CDR3, as DNA: TGTGCCAGCAGCTACACAGGGGGCGTAGATACGCAGTATTTT. It yields the protein CASSYTGGVDTQYF.